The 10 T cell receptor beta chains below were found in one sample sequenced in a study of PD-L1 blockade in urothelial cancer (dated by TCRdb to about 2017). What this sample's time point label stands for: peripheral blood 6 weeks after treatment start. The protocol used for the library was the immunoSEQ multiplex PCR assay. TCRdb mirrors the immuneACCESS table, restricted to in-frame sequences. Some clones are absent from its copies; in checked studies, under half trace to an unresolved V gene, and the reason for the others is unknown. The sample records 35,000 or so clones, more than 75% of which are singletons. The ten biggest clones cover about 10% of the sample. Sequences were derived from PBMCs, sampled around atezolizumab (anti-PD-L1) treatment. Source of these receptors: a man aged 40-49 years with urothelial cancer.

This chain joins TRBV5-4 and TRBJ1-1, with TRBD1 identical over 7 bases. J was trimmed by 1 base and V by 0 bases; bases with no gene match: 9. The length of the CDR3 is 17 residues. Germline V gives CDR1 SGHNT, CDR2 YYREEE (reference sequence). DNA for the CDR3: TGTGCCAGCAGCTTGGGGTCCCAGGGGGGCGCGAACACTGAAGCTTTCTTT. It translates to CASSLGSQGGANTEAFF.

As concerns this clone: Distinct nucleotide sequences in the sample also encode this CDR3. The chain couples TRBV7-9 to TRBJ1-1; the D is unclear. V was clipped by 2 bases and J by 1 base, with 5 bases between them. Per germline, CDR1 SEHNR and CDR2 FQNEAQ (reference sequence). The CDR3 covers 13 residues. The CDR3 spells CASSLRGNTEAFF. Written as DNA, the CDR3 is TGTGCCAGCAGCTTACGGGGGAACACTGAAGCTTTCTTT.

Written as DNA, the CDR3 is TGTGCCAGCAGCCTGCTCGGGAAGCAGTTCTTC. It encodes CASSLLGKQFF. V and J are TRBV14 and TRBJ2-1, with a weak D call TRBD2 (5 bases). CDR1 is SGHDN, CDR2 FVKESK, per germline. V dropped 4 bases and J dropped 11 bases, with 9 bases sitting between them. This CDR3 spans 11 amino acids.

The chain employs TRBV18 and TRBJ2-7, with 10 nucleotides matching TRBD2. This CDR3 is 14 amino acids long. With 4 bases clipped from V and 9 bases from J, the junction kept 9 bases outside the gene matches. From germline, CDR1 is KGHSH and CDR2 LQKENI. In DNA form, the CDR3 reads TGTGCCAGCTCACGGGCCGGGACTAGCGAGTTGCAGTACTTC. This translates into CASSRAGTSELQYF.

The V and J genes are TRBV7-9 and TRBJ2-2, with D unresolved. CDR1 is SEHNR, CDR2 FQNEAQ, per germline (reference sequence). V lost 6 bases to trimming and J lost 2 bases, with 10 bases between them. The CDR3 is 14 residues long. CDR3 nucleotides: TGTGCCAGCAGGCTTGGGCAAAACACCGGGGAGCTGTTTTTT. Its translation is CASRLGQNTGELFF. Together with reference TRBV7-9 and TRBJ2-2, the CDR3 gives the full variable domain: DTGVSQNPRHKITKRGQNVTFRCDPISEHNRLYWYRQTLGQGPEFLTYFQNEAQLEKSRLLSDRFSAERPKGSFSTLEIQRTEQGDSAMYLCASRLGQNTGELFFGEGSRLTVL.

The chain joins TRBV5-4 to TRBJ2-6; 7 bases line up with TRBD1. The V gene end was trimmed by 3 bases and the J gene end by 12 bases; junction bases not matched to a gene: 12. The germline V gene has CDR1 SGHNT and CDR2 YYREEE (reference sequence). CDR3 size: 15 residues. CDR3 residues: CASSSGTDLPGVLTF. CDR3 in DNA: TGTGCCAGCAGCTCTGGGACAGATCTGCCTGGCGTCCTGACTTTC.

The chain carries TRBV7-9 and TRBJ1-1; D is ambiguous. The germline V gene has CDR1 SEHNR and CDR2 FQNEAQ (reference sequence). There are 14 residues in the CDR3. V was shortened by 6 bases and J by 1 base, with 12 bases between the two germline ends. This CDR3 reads CASSLPGRNTEAFF. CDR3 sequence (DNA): TGTGCCAGCAGTCTTCCGGGGAGGAACACTGAAGCTTTCTTT.

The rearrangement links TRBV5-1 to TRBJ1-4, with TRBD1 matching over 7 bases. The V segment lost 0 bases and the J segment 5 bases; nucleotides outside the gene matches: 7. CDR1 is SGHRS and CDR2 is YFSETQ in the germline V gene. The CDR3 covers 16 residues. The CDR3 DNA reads TGCGCCAGCAGCTTGGGGGGAGCGACAGGGAATGAAAAACTGTTTTTT. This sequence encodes CASSLGGATGNEKLFF.

In DNA form, the CDR3 reads TGTGCCAGCACCGAGGACAGGGAGGGCGATGAAGCTTTCTTT. Residues: CASTEDREGDEAFF. The rearrangement links TRBV25-1 to TRBJ1-1; 8 bases agree with TRBD1. Germline CDR1 is MGHDK and CDR2 is SYGVNS. CDR3 size: 14 residues. V lost 7 bases, J lost 7 bases, and 11 bases stayed unmatched.

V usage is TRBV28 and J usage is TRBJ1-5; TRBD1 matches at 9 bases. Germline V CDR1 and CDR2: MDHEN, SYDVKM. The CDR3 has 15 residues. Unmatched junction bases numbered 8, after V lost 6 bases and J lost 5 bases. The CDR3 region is CASSRTGDGDQPQHF. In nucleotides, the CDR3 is TGTGCCAGCAGCCGGACAGGGGACGGGGATCAGCCCCAGCATTTT.